In its sample, the clone carrying this TCR beta chain was seen a few times. The antigen remains undetermined. A J-beta primer mix and a sample-barcoded 5' primer were used in a second PCR of roughly 7 to 12 cycles. TCRdb reanalysed the 5' RACE reads using MiXCR and keeps one entry per CDR3 protein. The table shows about 1.6 million distinct CDR3 sequences, with 30% to 40% occurring only once. The record originates from a study of blood T cells in healthy people across ages. Study outcomes and limitations: Leaving the PBMCs unsorted stopped any conclusive comparison of naive versus antigen-experienced cells.

Trimming removed 4 bases from V and 9 bases from J; junction bases left unmatched: 8. CDR3 length: 16 residues. CDR1 SGHDT and CDR2 YYEEEE come from the germline V gene. The receptor was isolated from a woman in her 30s in good health. This chain connects TRBV5-6 to TRBJ2-1; 15 bases align to TRBD2. The specimen was blood. The DNA of the CDR3 is TGTGCCAGCAGCCCGGGACTAGCGGGGGGCTTTGGTGAGCAGTTCTTC. Its protein product is CASSPGLAGGFGEQFF.